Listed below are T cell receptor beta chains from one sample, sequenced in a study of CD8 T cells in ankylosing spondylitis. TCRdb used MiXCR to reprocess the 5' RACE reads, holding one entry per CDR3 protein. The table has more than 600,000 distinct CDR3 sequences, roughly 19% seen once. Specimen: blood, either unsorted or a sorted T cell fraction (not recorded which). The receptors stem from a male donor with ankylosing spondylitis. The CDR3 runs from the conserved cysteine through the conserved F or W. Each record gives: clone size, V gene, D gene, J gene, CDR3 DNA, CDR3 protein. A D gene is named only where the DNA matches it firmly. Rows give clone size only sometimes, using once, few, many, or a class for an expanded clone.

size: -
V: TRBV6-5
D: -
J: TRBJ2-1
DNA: TGTGCCAGCAGTTCGCTGTTCTACAATGAGCAGTTCTTC
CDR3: CASSSLFYNEQFF

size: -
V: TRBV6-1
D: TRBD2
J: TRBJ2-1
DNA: TGTGCCAGCAGTCCTCTAGCGGGAGGGACGTACAATGAGCAGTTCTTC
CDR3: CASSPLAGGTYNEQFF

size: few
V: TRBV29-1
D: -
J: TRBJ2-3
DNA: TGCAGCGTTGCCCCCCCTAAGGCAGGGCCTGATACGCAGTATTTT
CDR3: CSVAPPKAGPDTQYF

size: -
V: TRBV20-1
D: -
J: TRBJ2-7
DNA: TGCAGTGCTAGTGCCCCAGGCGTGGGCGGGGCAACCTACGAGCAGTACTTC
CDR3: CSASAPGVGGATYEQYF

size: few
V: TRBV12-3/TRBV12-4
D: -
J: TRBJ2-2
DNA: TGTGCCAGCAGGGTACAGGGGGGACTAGCCGGGGAGCTGTTTTTT
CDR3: CASRVQGGLAGELFF

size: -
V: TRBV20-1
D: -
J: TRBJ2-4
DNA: TGCAGTGCTAGAGATCCGCAGATGAATGGAAACATTCAGTACTTC
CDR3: CSARDPQMNGNIQYF

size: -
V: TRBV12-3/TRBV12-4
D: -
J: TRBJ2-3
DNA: TGTGCCAGCAGCCCGCCGGACACCGGCACAGATACGCAGTATTTT
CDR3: CASSPPDTGTDTQYF

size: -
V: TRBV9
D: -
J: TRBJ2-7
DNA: TGTGCCAGCAGCGCGCAGGACTCAACCACCTACGAGCAGTACTTC
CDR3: CASSAQDSTTYEQYF

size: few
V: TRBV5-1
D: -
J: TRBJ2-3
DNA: TGCGCCAGCAGCTTGGAGAGTAACACAGATACGCAGTATTTT
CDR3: CASSLESNTDTQYF

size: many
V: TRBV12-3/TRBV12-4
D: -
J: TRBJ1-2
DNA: TGTGCCAGCACCGAGTGGGGAGTTCAGGCATACTTACTAAACTACACCTTC
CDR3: CASTEWGVQAYLLNYTF

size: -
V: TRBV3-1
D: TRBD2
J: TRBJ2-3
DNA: TGTGCCAGCAGCCCCGGGACTAGCGGGGGGAGGACAGATACGCAGTATTTT
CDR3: CASSPGTSGGRTDTQYF

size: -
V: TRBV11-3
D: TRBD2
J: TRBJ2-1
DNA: TGTGCCAGCAGCTGGACTAGCGGGAACTTTTACAATGAGCAGTTCTTC
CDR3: CASSWTSGNFYNEQFF

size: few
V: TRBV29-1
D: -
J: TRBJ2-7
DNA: TGCAGCGTTGCCGGTTTAGCAGCTACCTCCTACGAGCAGTACTTC
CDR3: CSVAGLAATSYEQYF

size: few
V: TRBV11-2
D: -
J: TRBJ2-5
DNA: TGTGCCAGCAGCTTCGCTTGGGCAGGGCCCCGGACCCAGTACTTC
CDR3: CASSFAWAGPRTQYF

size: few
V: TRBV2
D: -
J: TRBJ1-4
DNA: TGTGCCAGCAGTGAACGGGCGGAAAAACTGTTTTTT
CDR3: CASSERAEKLFF

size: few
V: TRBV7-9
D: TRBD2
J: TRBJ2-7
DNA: TGTGCCAGCAGCTTAATAGCTAGCGGATACGAGCAGTACTTC
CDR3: CASSLIASGYEQYF

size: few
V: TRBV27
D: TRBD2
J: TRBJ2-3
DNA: TGTGCCAGCAGTTCAACTAGCGGGGTGTGGGCAGATACGCAGTATTTT
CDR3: CASSSTSGVWADTQYF

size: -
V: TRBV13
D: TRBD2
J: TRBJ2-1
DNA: TGTGCCAGCACCTCCCAACTAGCGGAAGCCTACAATGAGCAGTTCTTC
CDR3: CASTSQLAEAYNEQFF

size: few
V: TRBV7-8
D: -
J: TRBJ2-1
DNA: TGTGCCAGCACCGAACAGACCTCCTACAATGAGCAGTTCTTC
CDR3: CASTEQTSYNEQFF

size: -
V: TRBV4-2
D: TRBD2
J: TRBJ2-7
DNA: TGTGCCAGCAGCCAAGTTGTAGCGGGAGGGCCGGGCGAGCAGTACTTC
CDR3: CASSQVVAGGPGEQYF

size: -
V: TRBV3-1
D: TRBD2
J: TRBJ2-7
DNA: TGTGCCAGCAGCCAAGGATTGCGGCTAGCGGGGTCCTACGAGCAGTACTTC
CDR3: CASSQGLRLAGSYEQYF

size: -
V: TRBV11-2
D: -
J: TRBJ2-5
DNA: TGTGCCAGCAGCTCAGAGATGTCAGGAGAGACCCAGTACTTC
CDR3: CASSSEMSGETQYF

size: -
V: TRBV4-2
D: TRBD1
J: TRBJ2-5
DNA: TGTGCCAGCAGCCAAGCATCCCGACAGGGAGAGGAGACCCAGTACTTC
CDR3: CASSQASRQGEETQYF

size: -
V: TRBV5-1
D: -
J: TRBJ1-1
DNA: TGCGCCAGCAGCTTGGCCGGGCTTTCGAACACTGAAGCTTTCTTT
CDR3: CASSLAGLSNTEAFF

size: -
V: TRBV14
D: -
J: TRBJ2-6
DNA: TGTGCCAGCAGCCAAGTAGTGAGGGCGGGTAGTGGGGCCAACGTCCTGACTTTC
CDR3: CASSQVVRAGSGANVLTF

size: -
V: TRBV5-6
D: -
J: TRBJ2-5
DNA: TGTGCCAGCAGCTTTCCCCTTGAGGAGACCCAGTACTTC
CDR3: CASSFPLEETQYF

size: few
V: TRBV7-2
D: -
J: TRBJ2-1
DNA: TGTGCCAGCAGCCCAGGGCCTAATCACAATGAGCAGTTCTTC
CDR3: CASSPGPNHNEQFF

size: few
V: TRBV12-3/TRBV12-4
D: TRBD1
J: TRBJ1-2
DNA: TGTGCCAGCAGCCGCCCCCGGACAGGACCTCTAGCTAACTATGGCTACACCTTC
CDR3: CASSRPRTGPLANYGYTF

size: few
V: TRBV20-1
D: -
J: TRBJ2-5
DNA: TGCAGTGCTAGAGTCGAGGCAGCACAAGAGACCCAGTACTTC
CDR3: CSARVEAAQETQYF

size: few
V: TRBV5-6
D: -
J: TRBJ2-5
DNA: TGTGCCAGCGCTTCAGCATATATCCAGCAAGAGACCCAGTACTTC
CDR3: CASASAYIQQETQYF

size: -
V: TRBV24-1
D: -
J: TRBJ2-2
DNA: TGTGCCACCAGTGCGTCTGTGAACACCGGGGAGCTGTTTTTT
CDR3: CATSASVNTGELFF

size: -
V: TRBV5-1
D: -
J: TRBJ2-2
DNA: TGCGCCAGCAGCTTGGTACTGATCACCGGGGAGCTGTTTTTT
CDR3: CASSLVLITGELFF

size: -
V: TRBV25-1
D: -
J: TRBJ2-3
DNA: TGTGCCAGCAGGGGGGGCCCGAACGGTGGGGTCACAGATACGCAGTATTTT
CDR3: CASRGGPNGGVTDTQYF

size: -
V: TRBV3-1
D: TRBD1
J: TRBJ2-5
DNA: TGTGCCAGCAGCCTGGGACAGGAGTACCAAGAGACCCAGTACTTC
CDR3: CASSLGQEYQETQYF

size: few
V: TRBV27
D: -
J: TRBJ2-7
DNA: TGTGCCAGCAGTTTAAGAGATTCCCTGCCCTACGAGCAGTACTTC
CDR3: CASSLRDSLPYEQYF

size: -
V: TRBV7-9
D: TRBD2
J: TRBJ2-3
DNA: TGTGCCAGCAGCAATCTAGCGGGGGGTGCAGATACGCAGTATTTT
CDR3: CASSNLAGGADTQYF

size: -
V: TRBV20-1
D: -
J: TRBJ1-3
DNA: TGCAGTGCTCAGGGTTCTGGAAACACCATATATTTT
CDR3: CSAQGSGNTIYF

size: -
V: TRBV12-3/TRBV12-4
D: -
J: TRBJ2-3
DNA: TGTGCCAGCAGTTTAGGGGGGGACCCTTCGAATACGCAGTATTTT
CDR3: CASSLGGDPSNTQYF

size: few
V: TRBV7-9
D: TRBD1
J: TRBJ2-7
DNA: TGTGCCAGCAGCGCAACCGGAGGGACAGGGAATTACGAGCAGTACTTC
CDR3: CASSATGGTGNYEQYF

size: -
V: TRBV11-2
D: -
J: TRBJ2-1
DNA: TGTGCCAGCAGCTTAGATCGGAGTTCCTCCTACAATGAGCAGTTCTTC
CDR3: CASSLDRSSSYNEQFF

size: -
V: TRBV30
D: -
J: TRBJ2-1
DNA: TGTGCCTGGAGCGATAGAATCTTTGGGGACGGGAGTTTCAATGAGCAGTTCTTC
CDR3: CAWSDRIFGDGSFNEQFF

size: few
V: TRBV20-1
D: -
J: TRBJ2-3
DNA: TGCAGTGCTGCCTCCTGGGCAGATACGCAGTATTTT
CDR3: CSAASWADTQYF

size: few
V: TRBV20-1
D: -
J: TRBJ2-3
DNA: TGCAGTGCTAGGACTGCGCTCTCTAGCACAGATACGCAGTATTTT
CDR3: CSARTALSSTDTQYF

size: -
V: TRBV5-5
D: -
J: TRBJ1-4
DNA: TGTGCCAGCAGCGTAGCAGGGGATGAAAAACTGTTTTTT
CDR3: CASSVAGDEKLFF

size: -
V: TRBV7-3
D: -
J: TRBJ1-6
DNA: TGTGCCAGCAGCCCCCTACCTCGGGGGAATTCACCCCTCCACTTT
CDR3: CASSPLPRGNSPLHF

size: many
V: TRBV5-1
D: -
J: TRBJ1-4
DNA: TGCGCCAGCAGCCCCGGGGGAGGAAATGAAAAACTGTTTTTT
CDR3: CASSPGGGNEKLFF

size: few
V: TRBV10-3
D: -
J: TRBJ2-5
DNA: TGTGCCATCAGTGAGTCAACGGGGGCGAGGGAGACCCAGTACTTC
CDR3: CAISESTGARETQYF

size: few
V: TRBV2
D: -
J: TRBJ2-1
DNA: TGTGCCAGCGGGTTAGCATTTGGGGACAATGAGCAGTTCTTC
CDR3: CASGLAFGDNEQFF

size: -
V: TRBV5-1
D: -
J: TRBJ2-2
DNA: TGCGCCAGCAGCGAGCCGGGACGGACGAACACCGGGGAGCTGTTTTTT
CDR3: CASSEPGRTNTGELFF

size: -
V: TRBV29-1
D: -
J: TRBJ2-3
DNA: TGCAGCGCCGTGGACAGTTACACAGATACGCAGTATTTT
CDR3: CSAVDSYTDTQYF

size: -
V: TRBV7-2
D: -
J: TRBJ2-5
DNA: TGTGCCAGCAGCGTTAGTACAGGGTTCGTGGAGACCCAGTACTTC
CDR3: CASSVSTGFVETQYF

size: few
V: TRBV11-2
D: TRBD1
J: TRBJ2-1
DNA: TGTGCCAGCAGCTTGGAACGGGACAGGGGAGCGGATGAGCAGTTCTTC
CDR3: CASSLERDRGADEQFF

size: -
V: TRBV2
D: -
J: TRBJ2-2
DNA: TGTGCCAGCAGGGTGGAGTTCGACACCGGGGAGCTGTTTTTT
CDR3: CASRVEFDTGELFF

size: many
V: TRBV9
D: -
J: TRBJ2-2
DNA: TGTGCCAGCGGGGCAGGGGACACCGGGGAGCTGTTTTTT
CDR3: CASGAGDTGELFF

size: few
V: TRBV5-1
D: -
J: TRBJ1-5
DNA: TGCGCCAGCAGCTACATGGGGGCCGATCAGCCCCAGCATTTT
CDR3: CASSYMGADQPQHF

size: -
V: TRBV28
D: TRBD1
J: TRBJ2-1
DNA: TGTGCCAGCAGCGACAGGGATTTTTACAATGAGCAGTTCTTC
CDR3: CASSDRDFYNEQFF

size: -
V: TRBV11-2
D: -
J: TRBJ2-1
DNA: TGTGCCAGCAGCTTAGATGCAACTAGGAGACACTACAATGAGCAGTTCTTC
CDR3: CASSLDATRRHYNEQFF

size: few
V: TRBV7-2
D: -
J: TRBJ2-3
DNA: TGTGCCAGCAGCCCAGGACAGTACACAGATACGCAGTATTTT
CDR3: CASSPGQYTDTQYF

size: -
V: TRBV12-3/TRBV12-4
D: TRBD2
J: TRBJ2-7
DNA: TGTGCCAGCAGCCCCTGGACTAGCAACTCCTACGAGCAGTACTTC
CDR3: CASSPWTSNSYEQYF